One sample yielded the 32 T cell receptor beta chains listed below, sequenced in a study of T cells in Graves' hyperthyroidism and ophthalmopathy. Amplification yielded TCR beta CDR3 regions, with RNA transcripts as the source. The TCR CDR3 first-round RT-PCR relied on the HTBI primer set. TCRdb independently ran MiXCR on the multiplex PCR reads; one entry per CDR3 protein. The sample holds a few hundred thousand distinct CDR3 sequences, 46% seen once. Sequenced input: peripheral blood or thyroid tissue (not recorded which). All receptors derive from an adult woman with Graves' disease, either hyperthyroidism or ophthalmopathy (not recorded which).

This clonotype was detected many times. The CDR3 nucleotides read TGTGCCAGCAGCTTACGAGGGACAGTTTTCTCGAGCTCTGGAAACACCATATATTTT. This translates into CASSLRGTVFSSSGNTIYF. The genes are TRBV7-9 and TRBJ1-3; 7 nucleotides match TRBD1. Germline V gene data show CDR1 as SEHNR and CDR2 as FQNEAQ (reference sequence). J lost 0 bases, V lost 2 bases, and 13 bases had no gene match. The length of the CDR3 is 19 residues.

The chain is built from TRBV5-1 and TRBJ2-2; D unclear. The V and J ends lost 4 bases and 8 bases respectively, with 9 bases between them. The CDR3 extends over 12 amino acids. The V gene's germline CDR1 is SGHRS and CDR2 YFSETQ. CDR3 nucleotide sequence: TGCGCCAGCAGCACGCCACAGGGGGAGCTGTTTTTT. Its translation is CASSTPQGELFF.

The chain has TRBV7-2 and TRBJ2-7; D uncertain. Germline CDR1 is SGHTA and CDR2 is FQGNSA. This CDR3 contains 16 residues. V was cut by 5 bases and J by 3 bases, with 20 bases left in between. DNA of the CDR3: TGTGCCAGCAGCCCCCGACACCAGACACCGAACTACGAGCAGTACTTC. It encodes CASSPRHQTPNYEQYF.

V usage is TRBV25-1 and J usage is TRBJ2-5; no firm D call. CDR3 length: 14 amino acids. V lost 3 bases and J 7 bases, leaving 15 bases between the germline ends. Germline CDR1 is MGHDK and CDR2 is SYGVNS. The chain's CDR3 is CASSEARPGRTQYF. Here the CDR3 DNA reads TGTGCCAGCAGTGAGGCCAGACCCGGTCGGACCCAGTACTTC. Based on the CDR3 plus reference TRBV25-1 and TRBJ2-5, the full variable domain is EADIYQTPRYLVIGTGKKITLECSQTMGHDKMYWYQQDPGMELHLIHYSYGVNSTEKGDLSSESTVSRIRTEHFPLTLESARPSHTSQYLCASSEARPGRTQYFGPGTRLLVL.

This clonotype was seen many times. The chain combines TRBV20-1 with TRBJ1-5; unclear D gene. V was pared by 6 bases and J by 0 bases, with 6 bases between. CDR1 is DFQATT, CDR2 SNEGSKA, per germline (reference sequence). CDR3 length equals 12 residues. DNA of the CDR3: TGCAGTGCGGGAGTTAGCAATCAGCCCCAGCATTTT. Encoded protein: CSAGVSNQPQHF.

The chain employs TRBV29-1 and TRBJ2-7, with 11 bases identical to TRBD2. J gave up 2 bases and V 1 base, and 16 bases lay outside the gene matches. Germline V gene lookup returns CDR1 SQVTM and CDR2 ANQGSEA. This CDR3 spans 19 amino acids. The CDR3 reads CSVEGRTGEGTSGTYEQYF. The CDR3 DNA reads TGCAGCGTTGAAGGGAGGACAGGGGAGGGGACTAGCGGAACCTACGAGCAGTACTTC.

At least ten counts were recorded for this clonotype. This CDR3 reads CASSPRTLGGELFF. The CDR3 DNA reads as TGTGCCAGCAGCCCTCGGACCCTTGGCGGGGAGCTGTTTTTT. This chain links TRBV7-3 with TRBJ2-2; D not resolved. CDR3 length: 14 residues. CDR1 is SGHTA, CDR2 FQGTGA, per germline. The germline V and J ends were trimmed by 5 bases and 7 bases, with 14 bases remaining between them.

This clonotype was detected a few times. J is TRBJ1-2 and V is TRBV20-1; no definite D call. CDR3 length equals 16 residues. From germline, CDR1 is DFQATT and CDR2 SNEGSKA (reference sequence). Trimming removed 0 bases at V and 7 bases at J, with 21 bases between. CDR3 bases: TGCAGTGCTAGAGATTGGGTTCCCAGTGCTGGAGGTGGCTACACCTTC. Protein product: CSARDWVPSAGGGYTF.

This clonotype turned up a few times. The V and J genes are TRBV7-2 and TRBJ2-7, with D uncertain. With 5 bases removed from V and 1 base from J, the gap between germline ends came to 9 bases. The CDR3 covers 13 residues. CDR1 is SGHTA, CDR2 FQGNSA, per germline. In DNA form, the CDR3 reads TGTGCCAGCAGCGGAATGGGATCCTACGAGCAGTACTTC. It specifies CASSGMGSYEQYF.

V usage is TRBV7-8 and J usage is TRBJ2-3, with 7 bases that match TRBD2. The CDR3 has 16 amino acids. Per the germline V gene, CDR1 is SGHVS and CDR2 is FQNEAQ. Germline trimming cut 3 bases from V and 1 base from J; bases unmatched to any gene: 7. The CDR3 protein is CASSFGASGRTDTQYF. The CDR3 DNA follows: TGTGCCAGCAGCTTTGGAGCTAGCGGCCGCACAGATACGCAGTATTTT.

This clonotype was counted ten times or more. This rearrangement joins TRBV24-1 to TRBJ1-1; TRBD1 agrees at 7 bases. The germline V gene has CDR1 KGHDR and CDR2 SFDVKD. V dropped 4 bases and J dropped 1; count of bases not matched to a gene: 23. The CDR3 runs to 21 residues. Here the CDR3 reads CATSDRRQGPVGVPENTEAFF. CDR3 nucleotide sequence: TGTGCCACCAGTGACCGACGACAGGGCCCAGTGGGAGTACCCGAGAACACTGAAGCTTTCTTT.

V gene TRBV5-1 combines with J gene TRBJ2-7; D is undetermined. In germline, CDR1 is SGHRS, CDR2 YFSETQ. The germline V and J ends were trimmed by 0 bases and 10 bases, with 5 bases remaining between them. This CDR3 is built from 10 residues. CDR3 sequence (DNA): TGCGCCAGCAGCTTGGAAGGACAGTACTTC. Protein: CASSLEGQYF. The variable domain in full, with the rest retrieved from reference TRBV5-1 and TRBJ2-7, is KAGVTQTPRYLIKTRGQQVTLSCSPISGHRSVSWYQQTPGQGLQFLFEYFSETQRNKGNFPGRFSGRQFSNSRSEMNVSTLELGDSALYLCASSLEGQYFGPGTRLTVT.

V is TRBV7-9 and J is TRBJ1-6; D gene unclear. V shed 1 base and J shed 10 bases, with 14 bases lying between them. The germline CDR1 and CDR2 sequences are SEHNR and FQNEAQ (reference sequence). This CDR3 has 15 residues. CDR3 DNA sequence: TGTGCCAGCAGCTTAGAGAGCATTTCCGCCTCACCCCTCCACTTT. This encodes CASSLESISASPLHF. The full variable domain, with the rest looked up from reference TRBV7-9 and TRBJ1-6, is DTGVSQNPRHKITKRGQNVTFRCDPISEHNRLYWYRQTLGQGPEFLTYFQNEAQLEKSRLLSDRFSAERPKGSFSTLEIQRTEQGDSAMYLCASSLESISASPLHFGNGTRLTVT.

This chain connects TRBV7-2 to TRBJ2-3; the D is unclear. Trimming took off 0 bases at V and 2 bases at J, with 3 bases between the two ends. This CDR3 comprises 13 residues. Germline V lookup: CDR1 SGHTA, CDR2 FQGNSA. The CDR3: CASSLAVTDTQYF. The CDR3, as DNA: TGTGCCAGCAGCTTAGCCGTCACAGATACGCAGTATTTT.

J is TRBJ1-1 and V is TRBV4-1; tentative D call: TRBD1 (5 bases). The CDR3 sequence is 14 residues long. From germline, CDR1 is MGHRA and CDR2 YSYEKL. The V gene lost 3 bases and the J gene lost 1 base, with 9 bases spanning the gap. CDR3 sequence reads: CASSQAGGNTEAFF. The CDR3, as DNA: TGCGCCAGCAGCCAGGCGGGGGGGAACACTGAAGCTTTCTTT.

The chain uses TRBV6-2 or TRBV6-3 and TRBJ1-5, with 7 nucleotides matching TRBD1. The CDR3 consists of 13 residues. CDR1 is MNHEY, CDR2 SVGEGT, per germline. CDR3 in DNA: TGTGCTACCCGAGACAGGGCCGGTCAGCCCCAGCATTTT. Protein product: CATRDRAGQPQHF.

The chain joins TRBV2 to TRBJ2-7; no clear D gene. The V end lost 7 bases, the J end lost 5 bases, and 12 bases lay between the germline ends. Germline V gives CDR1 SNHLY, CDR2 FYNNEI. The CDR3 totals 12 residues. The CDR3 sequence is CASTGVDNEQYF. The CDR3 nucleotides read TGTGCCAGCACTGGGGTCGACAACGAGCAGTACTTC.

This clonotype was found a few times. This chain connects TRBV2 to TRBJ1-2, with 9 nucleotides matching TRBD1. In germline, CDR1 is SNHLY, CDR2 FYNNEI. With 6 bases clipped from V and 5 bases from J, the junction kept 10 bases outside the gene matches. The CDR3 has 15 amino acids. The CDR3: CASSGGQGGDYGYTF. The DNA of the CDR3 is TGTGCCAGCAGCGGGGGACAGGGTGGAGATTATGGCTACACCTTC.

This clonotype was found many times. The V gene is TRBV30, the J gene TRBJ1-2; 10 bases are a match to TRBD1. CDR1 GTSNPN and CDR2 SVGIG come from the germline V gene (reference sequence). The J segment lost 5 bases and the V segment lost 4 bases, leaving 4 bases of the junction unmatched. The CDR3 is made up of 13 amino acids. The CDR3 reads CAWNRDRGYGYTF. The CDR3, as DNA: TGTGCCTGGAACCGGGACAGGGGTTATGGCTACACCTTC.

This clonotype turned up a few times. J is TRBJ2-5 and V is TRBV29-1, with unresolved D. Trimming left V 2 bases short and J 2 bases short, with 9 bases between. Germline V gene data show CDR1 as SQVTM and CDR2 as ANQGSEA. This CDR3 is built from 13 residues. The chain's CDR3 is CSVEYNTQETQYF. The CDR3, as DNA: TGCAGCGTTGAATATAACACGCAAGAGACCCAGTACTTC.

This chain links TRBV9 with TRBJ2-5; no reliable D call. V was trimmed by 6 bases and J by 2 bases, leaving 11 bases between them. The CDR3 is 13 amino acids. Germline loops: CDR1 SGDLS, CDR2 YYNGEE. The CDR3: CASNTLSQETQYF. The CDR3 DNA reads TGTGCCAGCAATACCCTCTCGCAAGAGACCCAGTACTTC. The full variable domain, rest sourced from reference TRBV9 and TRBJ2-5, is DSGVTQTPKHLITATGQRVTLRCSPRSGDLSVYWYQQSLDQGLQFLIQYYNGEERAKGNILERFSAQQFPDLHSELNLSSLELGDSALYFCASNTLSQETQYFGPGTRLLVL.

The sample holds a few counts of this clonotype. One end of the junction is discordant with germline, which a read error may explain. The V call is TRBV24-1, the J call TRBJ2-1; 12 bases match TRBD2. CDR1 is KGHDR, CDR2 SFDVKD, per germline. The CDR3 loop spans 14 amino acids. The CDR3 loop is CATSDSSLAGGLIF. The CDR3 nucleotides read TGTGCCACCAGTGATTCATCACTAGCGGGAGGCCTCATCTTC.

The gene calls are TRBV19 and TRBJ1-5, with a possible D match to TRBD1 (5 bases). The CDR3 covers 15 residues. V dropped 3 bases and J dropped 0 bases, with 9 bases sitting between them. Germline V gene data show CDR1 as LNHDA and CDR2 as SQIVND (reference sequence). The CDR3 sequence is CASSMWGYSNQPQHF. The CDR3 DNA reads as TGTGCCAGTAGTATGTGGGGGTATAGCAATCAGCCCCAGCATTTT.

This clonotype was picked up many times. A much larger clonotype is one base distant, so this may be a read error. The rearrangement links TRBV5-6 to TRBJ2-5; TRBD1 aligns across 9 bases. The CDR3 runs to 13 residues. CDR1 SGHDT and CDR2 YYEEEE come from the germline V gene. J gave up 3 bases and V 3 bases, and 0 bases lay outside the gene matches. In nucleotides, the CDR3 is TGTGCCAGCAGCTGGACAGGGGAAGAGACCCAGTACTTC. It encodes CASSWTGEETQYF.

Regarding this clonotype: This may come from a read error, since a much larger clone is one base off. It is likely a read error, because the conserved phenylalanine at the end of the CDR3 is missing. The chain uses TRBV9 and TRBJ2-5; D ambiguous. The CDR3 runs 15 residues. Trimming pared 4 bases from V and 2 bases from J, leaving 15 bases between. Germline-derived CDR1 and CDR2 are SGDLS and YYNGEE. CDR3: CASSPRPELQETQYL. CDR3 in DNA: TGTGCCAGCAGCCCTAGGCCGGAACTTCAAGAGACCCAGTACCTC.

This clonotype was found many times. This chain connects TRBV6-5 to TRBJ2-7; 9 bases fit TRBD1. The germline gives CDR1 MNHEY, CDR2 SVGAGI. This CDR3 comprises 15 residues. Trimming removed 2 bases from V and 2 bases from J; junction bases left unmatched: 4. CDR3 nucleotide sequence: TGTGCCAGCAGTTACCGACAGGGGGGCACCTACGAGCAGTACTTC. The encoded protein is CASSYRQGGTYEQYF.

This clonotype was observed at least ten times. CDR3 loop: CASSLALNTEAFF. The CDR3 DNA is TGTGCCAGCAGCTTAGCGCTGAACACTGAAGCTTTCTTT. The chain has TRBV7-6 and TRBJ1-1; D gene unclear. The length of the CDR3 is 13 residues. V dropped 0 bases and J dropped 0 bases, with 2 bases sitting between them. Germline CDR1 SGHVS, CDR2 FNYEAQ.

This clonotype came up many times. This chain uses TRBV24-1 with TRBJ2-7, with TRBD1 matching over 9 bases. V trimming: 7 bases; J trimming: 2 bases; junction bases outside the gene matches: 2. The germline gives CDR1 KGHDR, CDR2 SFDVKD. The CDR3 is 13 residues long. DNA of the CDR3: TGTGCCACCAGAGGACAGGGGCCCTACGAGCAGTACTTC. This sequence encodes CATRGQGPYEQYF.

The sample holds many counts of this clonotype. V is TRBV5-1 and J is TRBJ1-1; 9 nucleotides match TRBD1. Germline V gene data show CDR1 as SGHRS and CDR2 as YFSETQ. Unmatched junction bases numbered 4, after V lost 2 bases and J lost 11 bases. The CDR3 runs 12 residues. The CDR3, as DNA: TGCGCCAGCAGCTTTGACAGGGGGGACGCTTTCTTT. Translating gives CASSFDRGDAFF.

This rearrangement joins TRBV7-9 to TRBJ1-6; D unresolved. The CDR3 contains 14 residues. V lost 2 bases to trimming and J lost 10 bases, with 12 bases between them. The V gene's germline CDR1 is SEHNR and CDR2 FQNEAQ (reference sequence). CDR3 loop: CASSLIDTKSPLHF. DNA for the CDR3: TGTGCCAGCAGCTTAATCGACACTAAGTCACCCCTCCACTTT.

This clonotype was observed at least ten times. This sequence joins TRBV20-1 and TRBJ2-7; D possibly uses TRBD1 or TRBD2 (6 bases each). The CDR3 totals 12 residues. Germline V CDR1 and CDR2: DFQATT, SNEGSKA (reference sequence). Here the CDR3 DNA reads TGCAGCCAAAACAGGGAGGCGGGAGAGCAGTACTTC. This encodes CSQNREAGEQYF.

The chain joins TRBV29-1 to TRBJ2-6; TRBD1 might be the D (6 bases). The germline V gene encodes CDR1 SQVTM and CDR2 ANQGSEA. Deletions cut 0 bases from V and 0 bases from J, with 12 bases between. The CDR3 sequence is 17 residues long. CDR3 nucleotide sequence: TGCAGCGTTGAAGAATGGCAGGGACACTCTGGGGCCAACGTCCTGACTTTC. It yields the protein CSVEEWQGHSGANVLTF.